This T cell receptor (beta chain) derives from a study of blood T cell repertoires in COVID-19. Overall study: From T cells, B-cell-depleted T cells, or PBMCs came the material, which was cDNA or gDNA.

Methods used by the authors: How many nucleated cells were present was estimated from reference gene primer amplification. TCRdb's copy holds only in-frame clones and misses some; the assay was immunoSEQ multiplex PCR. V and J calls and clone size are those listed in that table; D and trimming were worked out from the DNA. The sample shows around 70,000 clones, 70% to 80% of them seen only once. The CDR3 has 15 amino acids. Trimming cost V 4 bases and J 0 bases, with 9 bases left between them. Germline V gives CDR1 MNHEY, CDR2 SVGAGI. V is TRBV6-5 and J is TRBJ1-4; D remains unclear. The material sequenced was peripheral blood. The clonotype was recovered from a man between 60 and 70 years old with active or convalescent COVID-19. This chain's CDR3 is CASSFPQSTNEKLFF. CDR3 in DNA: TGTGCCAGCAGTTTCCCACAGTCAACTAATGAAAAACTGTTTTTT.